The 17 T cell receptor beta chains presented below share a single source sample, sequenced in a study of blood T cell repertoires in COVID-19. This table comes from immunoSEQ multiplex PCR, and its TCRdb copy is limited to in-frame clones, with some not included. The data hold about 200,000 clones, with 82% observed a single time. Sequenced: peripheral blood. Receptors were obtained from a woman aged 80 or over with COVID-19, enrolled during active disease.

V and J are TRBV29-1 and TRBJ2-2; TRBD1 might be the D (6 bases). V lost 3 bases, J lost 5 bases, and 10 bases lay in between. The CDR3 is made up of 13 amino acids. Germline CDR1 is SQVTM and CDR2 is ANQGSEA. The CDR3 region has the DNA TGCAGCGTTGAGGGGGCTGGGACCGGGGAGCTGTTTTTT. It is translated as CSVEGAGTGELFF.

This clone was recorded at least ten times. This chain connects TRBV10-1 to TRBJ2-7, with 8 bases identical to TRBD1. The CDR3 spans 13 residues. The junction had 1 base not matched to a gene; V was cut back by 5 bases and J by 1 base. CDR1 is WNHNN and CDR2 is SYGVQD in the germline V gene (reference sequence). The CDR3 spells CASSRQGSYEQYF. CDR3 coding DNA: TGCGCCAGCAGTAGACAGGGGTCCTACGAGCAGTACTTC.

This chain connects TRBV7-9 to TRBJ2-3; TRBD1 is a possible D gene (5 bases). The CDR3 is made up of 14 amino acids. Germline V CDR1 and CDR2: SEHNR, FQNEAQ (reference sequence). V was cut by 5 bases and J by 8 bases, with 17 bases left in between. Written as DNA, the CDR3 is TGTGCCAGCAGCCCTCGACAGCGACAGAGTACGCAGTATTTT. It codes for CASSPRQRQSTQYF.

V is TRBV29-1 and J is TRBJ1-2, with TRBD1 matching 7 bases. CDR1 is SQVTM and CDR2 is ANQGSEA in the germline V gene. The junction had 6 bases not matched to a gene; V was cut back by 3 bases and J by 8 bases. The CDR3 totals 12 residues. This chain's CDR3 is CSVERDSGGYTF. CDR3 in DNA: TGCAGCGTTGAGCGGGACAGCGGCGGCTACACCTTC.

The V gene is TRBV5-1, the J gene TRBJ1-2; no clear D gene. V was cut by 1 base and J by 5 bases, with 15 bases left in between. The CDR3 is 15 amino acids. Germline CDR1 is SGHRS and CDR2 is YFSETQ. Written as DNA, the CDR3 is TGCGCCAGCAGCTTGTCGGTGAACAGCATTTATGGCTACACCTTC. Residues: CASSLSVNSIYGYTF.

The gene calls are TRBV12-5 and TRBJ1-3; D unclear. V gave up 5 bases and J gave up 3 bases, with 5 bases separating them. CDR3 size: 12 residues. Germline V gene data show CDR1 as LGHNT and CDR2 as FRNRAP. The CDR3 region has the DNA TGTGCTAGTGGTCACATTGGAAACACCATATATTTT. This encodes CASGHIGNTIYF.

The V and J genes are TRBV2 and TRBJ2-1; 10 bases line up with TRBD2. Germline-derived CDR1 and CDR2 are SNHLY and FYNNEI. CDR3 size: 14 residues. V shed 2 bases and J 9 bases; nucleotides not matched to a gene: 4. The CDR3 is CASSETAGGVEQFF. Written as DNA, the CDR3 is TGTGCCAGCAGTGAAACAGCGGGAGGGGTTGAGCAGTTCTTC.

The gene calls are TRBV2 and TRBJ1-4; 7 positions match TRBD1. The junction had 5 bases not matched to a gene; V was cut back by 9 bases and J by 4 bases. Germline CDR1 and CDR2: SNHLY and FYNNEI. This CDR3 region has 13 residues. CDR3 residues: CASRRQGNEKLFF. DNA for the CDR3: TGTGCCAGTAGAAGACAGGGTAATGAAAAACTGTTTTTT.

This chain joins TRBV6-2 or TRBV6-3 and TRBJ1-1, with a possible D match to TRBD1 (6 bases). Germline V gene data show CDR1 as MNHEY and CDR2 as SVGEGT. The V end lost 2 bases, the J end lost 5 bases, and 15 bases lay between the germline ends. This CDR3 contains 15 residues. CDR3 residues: CASSYSQGGGTEAFF. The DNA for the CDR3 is TGTGCCAGCAGTTACAGCCAGGGAGGGGGAACTGAAGCTTTCTTT.

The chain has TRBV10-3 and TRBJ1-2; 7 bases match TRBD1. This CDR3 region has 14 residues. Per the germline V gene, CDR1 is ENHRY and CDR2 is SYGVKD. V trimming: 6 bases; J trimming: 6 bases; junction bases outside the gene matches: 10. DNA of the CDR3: TGTGCCATCAGCGTGACAGGGAAAGGGGATGGCTACACCTTC. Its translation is CAISVTGKGDGYTF.

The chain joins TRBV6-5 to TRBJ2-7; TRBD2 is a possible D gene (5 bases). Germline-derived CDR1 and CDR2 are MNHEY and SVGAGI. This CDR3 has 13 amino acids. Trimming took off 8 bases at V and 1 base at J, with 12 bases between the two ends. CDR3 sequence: CASLQRYSYEQYF. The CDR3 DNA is TGTGCCAGCCTTCAGCGGTATTCCTACGAGCAGTACTTC.

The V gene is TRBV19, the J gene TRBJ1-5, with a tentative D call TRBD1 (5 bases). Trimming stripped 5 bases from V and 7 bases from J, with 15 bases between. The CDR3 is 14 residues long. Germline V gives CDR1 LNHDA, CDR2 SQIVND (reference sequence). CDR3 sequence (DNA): TGTGCCAGTAGTCCGGAGGGGAACAGGCAGCCCCAGCATTTT. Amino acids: CASSPEGNRQPQHF.

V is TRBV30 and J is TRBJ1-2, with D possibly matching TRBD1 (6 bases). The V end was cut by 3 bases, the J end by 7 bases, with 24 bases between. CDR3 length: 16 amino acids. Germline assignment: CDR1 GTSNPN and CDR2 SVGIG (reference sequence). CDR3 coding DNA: TGTGCCTGGAGAGCAAGGGGGATGACGGGCCCCCTTGGCTACACCTTC. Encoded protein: CAWRARGMTGPLGYTF.

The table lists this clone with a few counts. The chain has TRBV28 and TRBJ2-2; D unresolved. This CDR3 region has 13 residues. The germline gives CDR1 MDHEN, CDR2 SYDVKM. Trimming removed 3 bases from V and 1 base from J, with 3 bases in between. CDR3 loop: CASSFRNTGELFF. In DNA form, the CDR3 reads TGTGCCAGCAGTTTCAGGAACACCGGGGAGCTGTTTTTT.

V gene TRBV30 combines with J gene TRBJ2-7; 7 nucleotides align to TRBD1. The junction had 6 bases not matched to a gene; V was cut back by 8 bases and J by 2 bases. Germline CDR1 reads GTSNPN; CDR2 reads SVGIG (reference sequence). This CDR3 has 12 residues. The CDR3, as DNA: TGTGCCGGGGCAGGGGGTCCCTACGAGCAGTACTTC. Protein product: CAGAGGPYEQYF.

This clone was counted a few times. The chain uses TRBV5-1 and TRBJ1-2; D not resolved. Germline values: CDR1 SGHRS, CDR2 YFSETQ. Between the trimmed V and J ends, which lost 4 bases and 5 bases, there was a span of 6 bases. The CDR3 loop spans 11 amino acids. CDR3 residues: CASSGAYGYTF. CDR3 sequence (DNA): TGCGCCAGCAGCGGTGCGTATGGCTACACCTTC. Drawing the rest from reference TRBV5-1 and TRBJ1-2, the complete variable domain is KAGVTQTPRYLIKTRGQQVTLSCSPISGHRSVSWYQQTPGQGLQFLFEYFSETQRNKGNFPGRFSGRQFSNSRSEMNVSTLELGDSALYLCASSGAYGYTFGSGTRLTVV.

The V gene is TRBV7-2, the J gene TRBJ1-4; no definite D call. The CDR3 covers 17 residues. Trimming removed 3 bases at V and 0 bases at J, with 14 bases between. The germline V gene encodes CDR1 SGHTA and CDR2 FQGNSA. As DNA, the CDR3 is TGTGCCAGCAGCTTGGGAGGGAACGGGGCAACTAATGAAAAACTGTTTTTT. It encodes CASSLGGNGATNEKLFF.